This TCR beta chain is from a study of T-cell memory formation after mild COVID-19. As concerns this clonotype: Its antigen remains unknown.

In TCRdb, the 5' RACE reads were re-called with MiXCR into one record per CDR3 protein. The table shows tens of thousands of distinct CDR3 sequences, with about a quarter occurring only once. Whole-study results and caveats: Several responding clones turned up in pre-infection memory, indicating that cross-reactive memory may have taken part.

Germline V gives CDR1 MNHNS, CDR2 SASEGT. The CDR3 contains 16 residues. Deletions cut 1 base from V and 7 bases from J, with 19 bases between. Input material: PBMCs or a T cell subset sorted from them (not recorded which). The chain is built from TRBV6-1 and TRBJ1-2; TRBD1 is a possible D gene (5 bases). This receptor was obtained from a man between 18 and 35 years old who had mild COVID-19 (a few samples of this study predate the infection). Cell type and time point are not known. The DNA for the CDR3 is TGTGCCAGCAGTGAAGGAGGCCCCTGGGGGAATAGTGGCTACACCTTC. Encoded protein: CASSEGGPWGNSGYTF.